These T cell receptor beta chains were read from a single sample in a study of beta chain features in type 1 diabetes. Here immunoSEQ multiplex PCR was the method, and the copy in TCRdb shows in-frame clones only, minus some. Counted here are some 240,000 clones, about a tenth occurring once; the ten biggest clones make up about 1.2%. Sequenced sample: central memory CD4+ T cells from blood. These receptor sequences come from a man younger than 30 in good health. Each CDR3 is given with its conserved first and last residue. The D gene is left open where the match is weak. Only some rows state a clone size, as once, few, many or a class for expanded clones.

CDR3 length: 13; V gene: TRBV7-2; clone size: few; D gene: TRBD1; J gene: TRBJ2-1; CDR3 DNA: TGTGCCAGCAGAGAGGGGGCCCACAATGAGCAGTTCTTC; CDR3 protein: CASREGAHNEQFF
CDR3 length: 16; V gene: TRBV7-9; clone size: NA; D gene: NA; J gene: TRBJ2-7; CDR3 DNA: TGTGCCAGCAGCGTGCACCTAGCCCAAACCTCCTACGAGCAGTACTTC; CDR3 protein: CASSVHLAQTSYEQYF
CDR3 length: 13; V gene: TRBV5-5; clone size: few; D gene: NA; J gene: TRBJ2-3; CDR3 DNA: TGTGCCAGCAGATCCCCTGGCACAGATACGCAGTATTTT; CDR3 protein: CASRSPGTDTQYF
CDR3 length: 15; V gene: TRBV29-1; clone size: NA; D gene: TRBD2; J gene: TRBJ2-1; CDR3 DNA: TGCAGCGTTCGAAATAGCGGGAACTCCTACAATGAGCAGTTCTTC; CDR3 protein: CSVRNSGNSYNEQFF
CDR3 length: 13; V gene: TRBV11-2; clone size: NA; D gene: NA; J gene: TRBJ2-3; CDR3 DNA: TGTGCCAGCAGCTTAGATCGCAGGGATACGCAGTATTTT; CDR3 protein: CASSLDRRDTQYF
CDR3 length: 14; V gene: TRBV19; clone size: few; D gene: TRBD2; J gene: TRBJ2-7; CDR3 DNA: TGTGCCAGTAGCAGAGGACTAGGCGGCTACGAGCAGTACTTC; CDR3 protein: CASSRGLGGYEQYF
CDR3 length: 17; V gene: TRBV4-3; clone size: few; D gene: TRBD2; J gene: TRBJ2-1; CDR3 DNA: TGCGCCAGCAGCCAAACCGGACTAGCGGAGCTCTACAATGAGCAGTTCTTC; CDR3 protein: CASSQTGLAELYNEQFF
CDR3 length: 14; V gene: TRBV5-1; clone size: NA; D gene: NA; J gene: TRBJ2-7; CDR3 DNA: TGCGCCAGCAGCTTGGCCGGGGCGCGACACGAGCAGTACTTC; CDR3 protein: CASSLAGARHEQYF
CDR3 length: 13; V gene: TRBV29-1; clone size: few; D gene: NA; J gene: TRBJ1-1; CDR3 DNA: TGCAGCGTTGGTCAGGGGTGGGGCACTGAAGCTTTCTTT; CDR3 protein: CSVGQGWGTEAFF
CDR3 length: 14; V gene: TRBV11-3; clone size: NA; D gene: NA; J gene: TRBJ2-1; CDR3 DNA: TGTGCCAGCAGCTTAGATAGGCGTGCCAATGAGCAGTTCTTC; CDR3 protein: CASSLDRRANEQFF
CDR3 length: 16; V gene: TRBV5-1; clone size: few; D gene: TRBD2; J gene: TRBJ2-3; CDR3 DNA: TGCGCCAGCAGCTTTACCGGCGGGAGGGGCCCGGATACGCAGTATTTT; CDR3 protein: CASSFTGGRGPDTQYF
CDR3 length: 15; V gene: TRBV7-9; clone size: NA; D gene: TRBD2; J gene: TRBJ2-3; CDR3 DNA: TGTGCCAGCAGCTTACTAGCGGGAATGACAGATACGCAGTATTTT; CDR3 protein: CASSLLAGMTDTQYF
CDR3 length: 17; V gene: TRBV5-6; clone size: few; D gene: NA; J gene: TRBJ2-7; CDR3 DNA: TGTGCCAGCAGCTTATTAAGTCGGGGAGAGAGCTCCTACGAGCAGTACTTC; CDR3 protein: CASSLLSRGESSYEQYF
CDR3 length: 15; V gene: TRBV29-1; clone size: NA; D gene: NA; J gene: TRBJ2-5; CDR3 DNA: TGCAGCGTGTACGACACAGGCGGAGGGCAAGAGACCCAGTACTTC; CDR3 protein: CSVYDTGGGQETQYF
CDR3 length: 13; V gene: TRBV7-3; clone size: NA; D gene: NA; J gene: TRBJ2-3; CDR3 DNA: TGTGCCAGCAGCTTAAGACTAGCAGATACGCAGTATTTT; CDR3 protein: CASSLRLADTQYF
CDR3 length: 18; V gene: TRBV7-8; clone size: few; D gene: NA; J gene: TRBJ2-3; CDR3 DNA: TGTGCCAGCAGCACTAGCCGATCCCGTGAAGGAGGGACAGATACGCAGTATTTT; CDR3 protein: CASSTSRSREGGTDTQYF
CDR3 length: 17; V gene: TRBV18; clone size: few; D gene: NA; J gene: TRBJ1-3; CDR3 DNA: TGTGCCAGCTCACCTCTTCCGCAGGCCAGCTCTGGAAACACCATATATTTT; CDR3 protein: CASSPLPQASSGNTIYF
CDR3 length: 13; V gene: TRBV7-2; clone size: many; D gene: NA; J gene: TRBJ1-2; CDR3 DNA: TGTGCCAGCAGCCCCAGAGGACAGTTGGGCTACACCTTC; CDR3 protein: CASSPRGQLGYTF
CDR3 length: 15; V gene: TRBV11-2; clone size: few; D gene: NA; J gene: TRBJ2-3; CDR3 DNA: TGTGCCAGCAGCCCCCGGGACTGGGGCCCAGATACGCAGTATTTT; CDR3 protein: CASSPRDWGPDTQYF
CDR3 length: 16; V gene: TRBV28; clone size: NA; D gene: NA; J gene: TRBJ1-3; CDR3 DNA: TGTGCCAGCAGTCCAGTTCGAGACCGTCCTGGAAACACCATATATTTT; CDR3 protein: CASSPVRDRPGNTIYF
CDR3 length: 13; V gene: TRBV5-4; clone size: NA; D gene: NA; J gene: TRBJ2-7; CDR3 DNA: TGTGCCAGCAGCTTAGGACAGAACTACGAGCAGTACTTC; CDR3 protein: CASSLGQNYEQYF
CDR3 length: 14; V gene: TRBV5-6; clone size: many; D gene: NA; J gene: TRBJ1-2; CDR3 DNA: TGTGCCAGCGTCCCACGAGCGCTGGGTTATGGCTACACCTTC; CDR3 protein: CASVPRALGYGYTF
CDR3 length: 18; V gene: TRBV9; clone size: NA; D gene: TRBD1; J gene: TRBJ2-5; CDR3 DNA: TGTGCCAGCAGCGGACCGGGACAGGGAGGTTTTTTTGGAGAGACCCAGTACTTC; CDR3 protein: CASSGPGQGGFFGETQYF
CDR3 length: 15; V gene: TRBV4-3; clone size: NA; D gene: TRBD1; J gene: TRBJ2-1; CDR3 DNA: TGCGCCAGCAGCCAAGAGGGGACAGGGGGCAGTGAGCAGTTCTTC; CDR3 protein: CASSQEGTGGSEQFF
CDR3 length: 17; V gene: TRBV27; clone size: NA; D gene: NA; J gene: TRBJ2-7; CDR3 DNA: TGTGCCAGCAGCCCTACAATCGGGGGTGCGAGCTCCTACGAGCAGTACTTC; CDR3 protein: CASSPTIGGASSYEQYF
CDR3 length: 18; V gene: TRBV11-2; clone size: few; D gene: TRBD1; J gene: TRBJ2-6; CDR3 DNA: TGTGCCAGCAGCACCCCCGGGACAGGCTTGGCTGGGGCCAACGTCCTGACTTTC; CDR3 protein: CASSTPGTGLAGANVLTF
CDR3 length: 15; V gene: TRBV5-6; clone size: few; D gene: TRBD1; J gene: TRBJ2-6; CDR3 DNA: TGTGCCAGCAGCTACGACAGGGCGGGGGCCAACGTCCTGACTTTC; CDR3 protein: CASSYDRAGANVLTF
CDR3 length: 13; V gene: TRBV27; clone size: NA; D gene: TRBD1; J gene: TRBJ2-5; CDR3 DNA: TGTGCCAGCAGTTTAAGGGACAGAGAGACCCAGTACTTC; CDR3 protein: CASSLRDRETQYF
CDR3 length: 15; V gene: TRBV4-3; clone size: NA; D gene: NA; J gene: TRBJ1-4; CDR3 DNA: TGCGCCAGCAGCCAAGAGGGGGGGCGTAATGAAAAACTGTTTTTT; CDR3 protein: CASSQEGGRNEKLFF
CDR3 length: 15; V gene: TRBV9; clone size: NA; D gene: NA; J gene: TRBJ2-1; CDR3 DNA: TGTGCCAGCAGCTCCACCCCGGGAAAATACAATGAGCAGTTCTTC; CDR3 protein: CASSSTPGKYNEQFF
CDR3 length: 14; V gene: TRBV30; clone size: few; D gene: NA; J gene: TRBJ1-4; CDR3 DNA: TGTGCCTGGAGTTTGTTGGGGAGGAATGAAAAACTGTTTTTT; CDR3 protein: CAWSLLGRNEKLFF
CDR3 length: 14; V gene: TRBV18; clone size: NA; D gene: TRBD1; J gene: TRBJ1-1; CDR3 DNA: TGTGCCAGCTCAATACCCACAGGGGGCACTGAAGCTTTCTTT; CDR3 protein: CASSIPTGGTEAFF
CDR3 length: 14; V gene: TRBV30; clone size: many; D gene: NA; J gene: TRBJ1-5; CDR3 DNA: TGTGCCTGGAGTGTACTCCGGGGGGATCAGCCCCAGCATTTT; CDR3 protein: CAWSVLRGDQPQHF
CDR3 length: 15; V gene: TRBV5-4; clone size: many; D gene: NA; J gene: TRBJ1-4; CDR3 DNA: TGTGCCAGCAGCCCCGGGGGACAAAACGAGGAAAAACTGTTTTTT; CDR3 protein: CASSPGGQNEEKLFF
CDR3 length: 15; V gene: TRBV6-5; clone size: NA; D gene: TRBD1; J gene: TRBJ2-7; CDR3 DNA: TGTGCCAGCAGATCGGGACAGGGGGCTAGAAACGAGCAGTACTTC; CDR3 protein: CASRSGQGARNEQYF
CDR3 length: 14; V gene: TRBV5-1; clone size: NA; D gene: TRBD1; J gene: TRBJ1-2; CDR3 DNA: TGCGCCAGCAGTAACCGGGACAGTAAAGATGGCTACACCTTC; CDR3 protein: CASSNRDSKDGYTF
CDR3 length: 16; V gene: TRBV19; clone size: few; D gene: TRBD2; J gene: TRBJ2-2; CDR3 DNA: TGTGCCAGCGGACCTGGACTAGCAATGGGAACCGGGGAGCTGTTTTTT; CDR3 protein: CASGPGLAMGTGELFF
CDR3 length: 12; V gene: TRBV19; clone size: NA; D gene: NA; J gene: TRBJ2-1; CDR3 DNA: TGTGCCAGTAGTATAAGGCACAATGAGCAGTTCTTC; CDR3 protein: CASSIRHNEQFF
CDR3 length: 14; V gene: TRBV25-1; clone size: few; D gene: NA; J gene: TRBJ1-1; CDR3 DNA: TGTGCCAGCAGAGAAAATGCTCCGAACACTGAAGCTTTCTTT; CDR3 protein: CASRENAPNTEAFF
CDR3 length: 14; V gene: TRBV2; clone size: NA; D gene: TRBD1; J gene: TRBJ2-5; CDR3 DNA: TGTGCCAGCAGTCCGGACAGGGGACAAGAGACCCAGTACTTC; CDR3 protein: CASSPDRGQETQYF
CDR3 length: 17; V gene: TRBV2; clone size: NA; D gene: TRBD2; J gene: TRBJ2-3; CDR3 DNA: TGTGCCAGCACTCCCTATGGACTAGCGGGAGGGCCGGGTACGCAGTATTTT; CDR3 protein: CASTPYGLAGGPGTQYF
CDR3 length: 12; V gene: TRBV18; clone size: NA; D gene: NA; J gene: TRBJ2-5; CDR3 DNA: TGTGCCAGCTCATCGCTACGAGAGACCCAGTACTTC; CDR3 protein: CASSSLRETQYF
CDR3 length: 15; V gene: TRBV28; clone size: NA; D gene: TRBD1; J gene: TRBJ1-5; CDR3 DNA: TGTGCCAGCAGTTTACCGGGACAGCTCAATCAGCCCCAGCATTTT; CDR3 protein: CASSLPGQLNQPQHF
CDR3 length: 14; V gene: TRBV5-1; clone size: few; D gene: NA; J gene: TRBJ2-1; CDR3 DNA: TGCGCCAGCAGCTTGGACGGTGGATACAATGAGCAGTTCTTC; CDR3 protein: CASSLDGGYNEQFF
CDR3 length: 16; V gene: TRBV10-3; clone size: few; D gene: TRBD1; J gene: TRBJ2-1; CDR3 DNA: TGTGCCATCAGTGATAAACAGGGGGCTATCTACAATGAGCAGTTCTTC; CDR3 protein: CAISDKQGAIYNEQFF
CDR3 length: 14; V gene: TRBV29-1; clone size: few; D gene: NA; J gene: TRBJ1-4; CDR3 DNA: TGCAGCGTTAAGGACAGATCAACTAATGAAAAACTGTTTTTT; CDR3 protein: CSVKDRSTNEKLFF